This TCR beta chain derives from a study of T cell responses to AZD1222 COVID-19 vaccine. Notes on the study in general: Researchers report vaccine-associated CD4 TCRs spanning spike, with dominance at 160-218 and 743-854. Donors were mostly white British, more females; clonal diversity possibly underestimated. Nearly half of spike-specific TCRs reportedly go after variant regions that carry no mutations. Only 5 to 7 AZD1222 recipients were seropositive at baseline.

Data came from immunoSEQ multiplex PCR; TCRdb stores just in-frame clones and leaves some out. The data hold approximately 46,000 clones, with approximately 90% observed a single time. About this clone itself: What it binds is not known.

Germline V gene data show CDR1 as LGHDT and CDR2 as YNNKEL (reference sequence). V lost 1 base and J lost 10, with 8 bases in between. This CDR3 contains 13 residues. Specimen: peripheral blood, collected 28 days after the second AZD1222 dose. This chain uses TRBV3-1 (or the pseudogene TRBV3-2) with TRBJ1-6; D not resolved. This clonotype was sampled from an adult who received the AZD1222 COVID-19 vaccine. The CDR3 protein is CASSQVAESPLHF. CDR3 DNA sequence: TGTGCCAGCAGCCAAGTCGCTGAGTCACCCCTCCACTTT.